The 3 T cell receptor beta chains listed next were all sequenced from one sample in a study of technical replicates of blood from several donors. Here immunoSEQ multiplex PCR was the method, and the copy in TCRdb shows in-frame clones only, minus some. Of 30,000 to 40,000 clones in the sample, more than 80% were seen once. The material sequenced was PBMCs. The receptors stem from a human donor in good health. Some clones in this sample may be carry-over from other donors' samples.

V is TRBV19 and J is TRBJ1-1; D is perhaps TRBD1 (6 bases). CDR1 and CDR2 (germline): LNHDA, SQIVND (reference sequence). This CDR3 contains 15 residues. Trimming shortened V by 10 bases and J by 0 bases, and 18 bases separated the two germline ends. DNA of the CDR3: TGTGCCACTCAGGGGCAGGAGCTTATGAACACTGAAGCTTTCTTT. This gives the protein CATQGQELMNTEAFF.

The V and J genes are TRBV7-2 and TRBJ2-2; 13 positions agree with TRBD2. The CDR3 covers 17 residues. V was pared by 7 bases and J by 4 bases, with 9 bases of the junction left unmatched. Germline V gene data show CDR1 as SGHTA and CDR2 as FQGNSA. The CDR3 spells CASTPRTSGGGTGELFF. CDR3 sequence (DNA): TGTGCCAGCACACCTCGGACTAGCGGGGGCGGCACCGGGGAGCTGTTTTTT.

The chain is built from TRBV5-5 and TRBJ1-2; the D is unclear. Germline CDR1 and CDR2: SGHKS and YYEKEE (reference sequence). V was trimmed by 1 base and J by 4 bases, leaving 11 bases between them. The length of the CDR3 is 14 residues. The CDR3 nucleotides read TGTGCCAGCAGCTTGACCGAGGGCGGCTATGGCTACACCTTC. It is translated as CASSLTEGGYGYTF.